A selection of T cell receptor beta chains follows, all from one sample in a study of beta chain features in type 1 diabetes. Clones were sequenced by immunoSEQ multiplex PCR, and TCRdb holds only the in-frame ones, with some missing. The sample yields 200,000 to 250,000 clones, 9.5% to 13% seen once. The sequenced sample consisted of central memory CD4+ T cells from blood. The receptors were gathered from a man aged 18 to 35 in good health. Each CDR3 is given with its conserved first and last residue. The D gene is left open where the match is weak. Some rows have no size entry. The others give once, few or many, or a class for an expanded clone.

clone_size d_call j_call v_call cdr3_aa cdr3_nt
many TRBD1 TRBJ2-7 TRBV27 CASSRSGTGRLYEQYF TGTGCCAGCAGCCGATCCGGGACAGGCCGACTCTACGAGCAGTACTTC
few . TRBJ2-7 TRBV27 CASRPRYEQYF TGTGCCAGCAGACCTCGGTACGAGCAGTACTTC
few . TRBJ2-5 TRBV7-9 CASSQGPLGFGETQYF TGTGCCAGCAGCCAAGGACCTCTGGGATTCGGAGAGACCCAGTACTTC
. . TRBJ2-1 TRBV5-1 CASSLTEAMVGVEQFF TGCGCCAGCAGCTTGACAGAAGCTATGGTAGGGGTTGAGCAGTTCTTC
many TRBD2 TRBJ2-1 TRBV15 CATSRPGSGSYNEQFF TGTGCCACCAGCAGGCCTGGGAGCGGGAGTTACAATGAGCAGTTCTTC
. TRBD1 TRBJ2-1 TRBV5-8 CASSFRQGAEFSYNEQFF TGTGCCAGCAGCTTCCGACAGGGGGCGGAGTTCTCCTACAATGAGCAGTTCTTC
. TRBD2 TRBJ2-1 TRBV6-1 CASKASGTGYNEQFF TGTGCCAGCAAGGCTAGCGGGACCGGCTACAATGAGCAGTTCTTC
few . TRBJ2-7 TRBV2 CASSEMAYEQYF TGTGCCAGCAGTGAAATGGCCTACGAGCAGTACTTC
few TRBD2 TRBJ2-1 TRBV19 CASSGSASGLLNYNEQFF TGTGCCAGTAGTGGGTCGGCTAGCGGATTATTGAACTACAATGAGCAGTTCTTC
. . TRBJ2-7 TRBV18 CASSPNPSDEQYF TGTGCCAGCTCACCAAACCCGAGCGACGAGCAGTACTTC
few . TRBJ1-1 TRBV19 CASSITGLSEAFF TGTGCCAGTAGTATTACCGGACTGTCTGAAGCTTTCTTT
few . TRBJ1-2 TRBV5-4 CASSLGGGTHYGYTF TGTGCCAGCAGCTTGGGCGGCGGAACACACTATGGCTACACCTTC
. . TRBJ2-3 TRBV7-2 CASSRTGRTDTQYF TGTGCCAGCAGCCGGACCGGGCGCACAGATACGCAGTATTTT
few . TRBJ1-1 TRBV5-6 CASSLAEWGTEAFF TGTGCCAGCAGCTTGGCCGAATGGGGAACTGAAGCTTTCTTT
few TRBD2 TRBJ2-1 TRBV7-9 CASSLEGTSGRYYNEQFF TGTGCCAGCAGCTTAGAAGGGACTAGCGGGAGATACTACAATGAGCAGTTCTTC
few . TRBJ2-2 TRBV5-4 CASSPDRSNTGELFF TGTGCCAGCAGCCCGGACAGATCGAACACCGGGGAGCTGTTTTTT
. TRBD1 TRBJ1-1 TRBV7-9 CASSLTGGRYSEAFF TGTGCCAGCAGCTTGACAGGGGGCCGGTACTCTGAAGCTTTCTTT
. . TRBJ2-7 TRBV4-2 CASSQDWTDSYEQYF TGTGCCAGCAGCCAAGATTGGACCGATTCCTACGAGCAGTACTTC
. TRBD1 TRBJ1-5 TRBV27 CASNPGTGWNQPQHF TGTGCCAGCAATCCCGGGACAGGGTGGAATCAGCCCCAGCATTTT
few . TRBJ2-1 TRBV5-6 CASRSLGGIHEQFF TGTGCCAGCCGCTCTCTTGGAGGCATCCATGAGCAGTTCTTC
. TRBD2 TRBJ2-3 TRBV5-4 CASSPGLADLTDTQYF TGTGCCAGCAGCCCGGGACTAGCGGACCTCACAGATACGCAGTATTTT
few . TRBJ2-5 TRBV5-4 CASSLAEYPETQYF TGTGCCAGCAGCTTGGCCGAGTATCCAGAGACCCAGTACTTC
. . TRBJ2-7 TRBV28 CASSTGSRVRSGYYEQYF TGTGCCAGCAGTACCGGGTCCCGGGTACGCAGCGGCTACTACGAGCAGTACTTC
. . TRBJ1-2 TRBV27 CASSPHPVRGDYGYTF TGTGCCAGCAGTCCCCACCCAGTAAGAGGGGACTATGGCTACACCTTC
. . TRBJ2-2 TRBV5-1 CASSLGGTGGELFF TGCGCCAGCAGCTTGGGTGGAACGGGCGGGGAGCTGTTTTTT
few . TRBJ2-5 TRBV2 CASSAGGRGSTETQYF TGTGCCAGCAGTGCGGGAGGCAGGGGATCAACAGAGACCCAGTACTTC
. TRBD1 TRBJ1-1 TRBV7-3 CASSAGQMNTEAFF TGTGCCAGCAGCGCGGGACAGATGAACACTGAAGCTTTCTTT
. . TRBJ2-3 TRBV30 CAWSGGGRLTDTQYF TGTGCCTGGAGCGGGGGAGGTCGCCTCACAGATACGCAGTATTTT
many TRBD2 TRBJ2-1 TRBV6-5 CASSYAGVGNEQFF TGTGCCAGCAGTTACGCGGGAGTTGGCAATGAGCAGTTCTTC
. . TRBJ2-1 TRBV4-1 CASSSPDTLSYNEQFF TGCGCCAGCAGCTCCCCGGACACACTAAGTTACAATGAGCAGTTCTTC
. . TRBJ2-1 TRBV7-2 CASRDPRGEQFF TGTGCCAGCAGGGACCCTCGCGGTGAGCAGTTCTTC
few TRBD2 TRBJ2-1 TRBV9 CASSVSGTSGNEQFF TGTGCCAGCAGCGTATCTGGGACTAGCGGGAATGAGCAGTTCTTC
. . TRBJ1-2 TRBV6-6 CASSNDRTGGYTF TGTGCCAGCAGTAACGACAGGACCGGGGGCTACACCTTC
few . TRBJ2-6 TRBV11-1 CASSFRVPGANVLTF TGTGCCAGCAGCTTTCGGGTCCCTGGGGCCAACGTCCTGACTTTC
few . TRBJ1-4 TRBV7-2 CASSLEPDEKLFF TGTGCCAGCAGCTTAGAGCCGGATGAAAAACTGTTTTTT
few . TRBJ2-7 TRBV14 CASSQVGQQYF TGTGCCAGCAGCCAAGTGGGACAGCAGTACTTC
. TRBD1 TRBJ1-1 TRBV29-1 CSGRTGGTEAFF TGCAGCGGTCGGACAGGGGGCACTGAAGCTTTCTTT
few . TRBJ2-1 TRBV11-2 CASSLGIDDEQFF TGTGCCAGCAGCTTAGGTATAGATGATGAGCAGTTCTTC
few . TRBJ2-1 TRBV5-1 CASSLGLGRRVYNEQFF TGCGCCAGCAGCTTGGGTCTAGGAAGGAGGGTCTACAATGAGCAGTTCTTC
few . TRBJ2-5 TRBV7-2 CASAPRGSKETQYF TGTGCCAGCGCCCCCAGGGGTAGTAAAGAGACCCAGTACTTC
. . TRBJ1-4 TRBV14 CASSQATRGQEKLFF TGTGCCAGCAGCCAAGCAACCCGGGGGCAAGAAAAACTGTTTTTT
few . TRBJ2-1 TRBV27 CASSTRGGGNEQFF TGTGCCAGCAGCACCCGTGGGGGCGGCAATGAGCAGTTCTTC
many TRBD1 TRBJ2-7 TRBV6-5 CASSATGGYEQYF TGTGCCAGCAGCGCCACAGGGGGCTACGAGCAGTACTTC
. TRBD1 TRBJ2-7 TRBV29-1 CSVCRDRDSYEQYF TGCAGCGTGTGCCGGGACAGGGATTCCTACGAGCAGTACTTC
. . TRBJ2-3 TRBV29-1 CSVQDYTDTQYF TGCAGCGTTCAAGATTACACAGATACGCAGTATTTT
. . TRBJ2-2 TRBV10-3 CAISETDWNTGELFF TGTGCCATCAGTGAGACAGACTGGAACACCGGGGAGCTGTTTTTT
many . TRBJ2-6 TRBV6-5 CASTPSGANVLTF TGTGCCAGCACCCCGTCTGGGGCCAACGTCCTGACTTTC
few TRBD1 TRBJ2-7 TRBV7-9 CASSSTGTGGFSYEQYF TGTGCCAGCAGCTCCACCGGGACAGGGGGTTTCTCCTACGAGCAGTACTTC